One and the same sample provided the 21 T cell receptor beta chains below, sequenced in a study of T cell repertoires in cytomegalovirus infection. TCRdb fed the reads into MiXCR, producing one record per CDR3 protein. The sample includes under 850,000 distinct CDR3 sequences, less than 40% of them seen just once. Sequences were obtained from PBMCs. These receptors were taken from a human donor in good health (CMV status not recorded). Some clones in this sample may be carry-over from other donors' samples.

This clonotype was detected only a few times. The chain is built from TRBV5-1 and TRBJ1-2; D ambiguous. Germline assignment: CDR1 SGHRS and CDR2 YFSETQ. The CDR3 contains 16 residues. Trimming pared 4 bases from V and 1 base from J, leaving 17 bases between. The chain's CDR3 is CASSAGPGPLNYGYTF. Written as DNA, the CDR3 is TGCGCCAGCAGCGCCGGACCCGGGCCACTTAACTATGGCTACACCTTC.

The V and J genes are TRBV7-3 and TRBJ2-7; D is uncertain. The CDR3 extends over 15 amino acids. CDR1 and CDR2 (germline): SGHTA, FQGTGA. The germline V and J ends were trimmed by 1 base and 2 bases, with 12 bases remaining between them. CDR3 sequence reads: CASSLKTATTYEQYF. The CDR3 nucleotides are TGTGCCAGCAGCTTAAAAACCGCTACAACCTACGAGCAGTACTTC.

In its sample, this clonotype was seen a few times. The gene calls are TRBV24-1 and TRBJ2-1; tentative D call: TRBD2 (6 bases). The CDR3 loop spans 16 amino acids. Germline V gene lookup returns CDR1 KGHDR and CDR2 SFDVKD. Trimming took off 5 bases at V and 2 bases at J, with 15 bases between the two ends. The CDR3 is CATSGVRLGTYNEQFF. The CDR3 coding sequence is TGTGCCACCAGTGGCGTTCGACTAGGTACCTACAATGAGCAGTTCTTC.

J is TRBJ1-1 and V is TRBV28; TRBD1 matches at 8 bases. J lost 5 bases, V lost 3 bases, and 8 bases had no gene match. The CDR3 runs 15 residues. CDR1 and CDR2 (germline): MDHEN, SYDVKM. CDR3 sequence reads: CASSLVGQGHTEAFF. DNA of the CDR3: TGTGCCAGCAGTTTGGTTGGACAGGGTCATACTGAAGCTTTCTTT.

This clonotype was seen a few times. The V call is TRBV7-9, the J call TRBJ2-7; 11 nucleotides agree with TRBD2. Germline V gene data show CDR1 as SEHNR and CDR2 as FQNEAQ (reference sequence). The CDR3 sequence is 16 residues long. Trimming took 4 bases from V and 3 from J; bases not matched to a gene: 8. The CDR3, as DNA: TGTGCCAGCAGCTCAATAACTAGCGGGAGCGTCTACGAGCAGTACTTC. Its translation is CASSSITSGSVYEQYF.

As to this clonotype: One end of the junction is discordant with germline, which a read error may explain. The J gene is TRBJ2-1, the V gene TRBV7-9, with D maybe TRBD1 (6 bases). This CDR3 region has 13 residues. CDR1 SEHNR and CDR2 FQNEAQ come from the germline V gene (reference sequence). CDR3 bases: TGTGCCAGCAGCCAAGGACAGTACAATGATCAGTTCTTC. Protein: CASSQGQYNDQFF.

This clonotype has just a few counts. The chain is built from TRBV15 and TRBJ1-2; no definite D call. Germline CDR1 reads LNHNV; CDR2 reads YYDKDF (reference sequence). The V end was cut by 0 bases, the J end by 5 bases, with 13 bases between. This CDR3 region has 15 residues. The CDR3 DNA reads as TGTGCCACCAGCAGAGACGTTCAGGCTACTTATGGCTACACCTTC. Translating it yields CATSRDVQATYGYTF.

The V and J genes are TRBV29-1 and TRBJ1-5, with 8 bases matching TRBD1. CDR3 size: 13 residues. Germline V gene data show CDR1 as SQVTM and CDR2 as ANQGSEA. The junction had 4 bases not matched to a gene; V was cut back by 6 bases and J by 3 bases. CDR3 loop: CSVLQGDNQPQHF. CDR3 nucleotide sequence: TGCAGCGTCCTACAGGGGGACAATCAGCCCCAGCATTTT.

This chain joins TRBV19 and TRBJ2-2; 7 positions agree with TRBD2. The V gene end was trimmed by 6 bases and the J gene end by 8 bases; junction bases not matched to a gene: 6. This CDR3 spans 13 amino acids. Germline assignment: CDR1 LNHDA and CDR2 SQIVND (reference sequence). CDR3 region: CASSPGGRGELFF. CDR3 DNA sequence: TGTGCCAGTAGCCCCGGGGGGAGAGGGGAGCTGTTTTTT.

This clonotype was found a few times. The chain is built from TRBV7-6 and TRBJ1-1; no clear D. The V and J ends lost 2 bases and 4 bases respectively, with 11 bases between them. Germline lookup yields CDR1 SGHVS and CDR2 FNYEAQ. This CDR3 has 14 residues. In nucleotides, the CDR3 is TGTGCCAGCAGCTTATACCGGGGTAGCACTGAAGCTTTCTTT. Translated: CASSLYRGSTEAFF. The full variable domain, in which reference TRBV7-6 and TRBJ1-1 provide the parts outside the CDR3, is GAGVSQSPRYKVTKRGQDVALRCDPISGHVSLYWYRQALGQGPEFLTYFNYEAQQDKSGLPNDRFSAERPEGSISTLTIQRTEQRDSAMYRCASSLYRGSTEAFFGQGTRLTVV.

This clonotype has more than one count but fewer than ten. The V call is TRBV6-5, the J call TRBJ2-1, with 11 bases fitting TRBD2. This CDR3 has 19 residues. J was trimmed by 11 bases and V by 2 bases; bases with no gene match: 20. CDR1 is MNHEY, CDR2 SVGAGI, per germline. The CDR3 bases are TGTGCCAGCAGTTACGGGGCTAGCGGGGGGCCCAGCAAGGTTTTCCAGCAGTTCTTC. This codes for CASSYGASGGPSKVFQQFF.

CDR3 sequence reads: CASSLEDRSNQPQHF. The CDR3 coding sequence is TGTGCCAGCAGTTTAGAGGACAGGTCGAATCAGCCCCAGCATTTT. The gene calls are TRBV12-3 or TRBV12-4 and TRBJ1-5, with 7 bases aligning to TRBD1. J lost 4 bases, V lost 1 base, and 4 bases had no gene match. CDR3 length: 15 amino acids.

This chain links TRBV5-6 with TRBJ2-3, with D maybe TRBD1 (6 bases). The CDR3 sequence is 14 residues long. Germline assignment: CDR1 SGHDT and CDR2 YYEEEE. V was shortened by 2 bases and J by 6 bases, with 13 bases between the two germline ends. As DNA, the CDR3 is TGTGCCAGCAGCTTAGTAGGGGGTTGGGATACGCAGTATTTT. Its translation is CASSLVGGWDTQYF.

This clonotype was seen only a few times. The chain uses TRBV5-1 and TRBJ1-2, with TRBD1 identical over 9 bases. V shed 3 bases, J shed 6 bases, and the junction held 15 bases outside the gene matches. The CDR3 is 17 amino acids. Germline assignment: CDR1 SGHRS and CDR2 YFSETQ. This CDR3 is CASSYPVGTGRSDGYTF. The CDR3 bases are TGCGCCAGCAGCTACCCCGTCGGGACAGGGAGATCGGATGGCTACACCTTC.

This clonotype has a single count. This chain links TRBV20-1 with TRBJ1-5; tentatively, D is TRBD1 (6 bases). The CDR3 is 11 residues long. V gave up 6 bases and J gave up 7 bases, with 10 bases separating them. Germline CDR1 and CDR2: DFQATT and SNEGSKA (reference sequence). CDR3 bases: TGCAGTGCCGGAGGGGGACAGCCCCAGCATTTT. This translates into CSAGGGQPQHF.

This clonotype was seen a handful of times. This CDR3 fails to terminate in the conserved phenylalanine or tryptophan, so it likely reflects a read error. The limits of the CDR3 on the DNA are not certain, so only TCRdb's listed CDR3 is given. The CDR3 spells CASSLAGRGAFLV. The rearrangement links TRBV7-2 to TRBJ2-3; no check of the table's D call, TRBD1, against the DNA was made. A total of 13 residues make up the CDR3, ends included. CDR1 SGHTA and CDR2 FQGNSA come from the germline V gene.

The chain is built from TRBV4-1 and TRBJ1-2; no definite D call. The germline V and J ends were trimmed by 1 base and 4 bases, with 13 bases remaining between them. From germline, CDR1 is MGHRA and CDR2 YSYEKL. The CDR3 spans 15 residues. CDR3 nucleotide sequence: TGCGCCAGCAGCCAAGTCGTAGTAATGGGCTATGGCTACACCTTC. Translating it yields CASSQVVVMGYGYTF.

The V and J genes are TRBV28 and TRBJ2-3, with a weak D call TRBD1 (6 bases). Germline CDR1 and CDR2: MDHEN and SYDVKM. The CDR3 covers 16 residues. Trimming took 5 bases from V and 0 from J, leaving 15 bases between them. In nucleotides, the CDR3 is TGTGCCAGCAGTCCCGCCTTGGGGACAAGCACAGATACGCAGTATTTT. This codes for CASSPALGTSTDTQYF.

The rearrangement links TRBV2 to TRBJ1-5, with D tentatively TRBD1 (5 bases). Germline lookup yields CDR1 SNHLY and CDR2 FYNNEI. V was trimmed by 5 bases and J by 7 bases, leaving 15 bases between them. The CDR3 consists of 14 residues. Here the CDR3 DNA reads TGTGCCAGCAGTTTTACAGGAAACATACAGCCCCAGCATTTT. Translation gives CASSFTGNIQPQHF.

This clonotype was recorded many times. This chain joins TRBV12-3 or TRBV12-4 and TRBJ1-3; D remains unclear. CDR3 length equals 18 residues. The V end lost 1 base, the J end lost 0 bases, and 16 bases lay between the germline ends. CDR3 in amino acids: CASSLEMRRMSSGNTIYF. CDR3 bases: TGTGCCAGCAGTTTAGAAATGAGGCGAATGAGCTCTGGAAACACCATATATTTT.

V usage is TRBV10-3 and J usage is TRBJ1-2; 9 nucleotides line up with TRBD1. This CDR3 has 14 amino acids. Looked up from germline, CDR1 is ENHRY and CDR2 is SYGVKD. V was clipped by 1 base and J by 6 bases; unmatched bases: 3. The CDR3 bases are TGTGCCATCAGTGAGTTACAGGGGGCGGATGGCTACACCTTC. Translated, it gives CAISELQGADGYTF.